The rows below give T cell receptor beta chains drawn from one sample of a study of blood T cell repertoires in COVID-19. Data came from immunoSEQ multiplex PCR; TCRdb stores just in-frame clones and leaves some out. Of about 250,000 clones in the sample, approximately 85% were seen once. The sample taken for sequencing was PBMCs or T cells enriched from blood (not recorded which). These TCRs come from a woman in her forties or fifties with acute COVID-19. Both conserved end residues are part of each CDR3. Each record gives: D gene, J gene, clone size, V gene, CDR3 protein, CDR3 DNA. D genes are given only for firm matches. Clone size is shown for a subset of rows, as once, few, many or a class of expanded clone.

NA | TRBJ2-2 | NA | TRBV5-1 | CASSFRQELFF | TGCGCCAGCAGCTTTCGACAAGAGCTGTTTTTT
NA | TRBJ1-5 | NA | TRBV18 | CASSPSWGEVQPQHF | TGTGCCAGCTCACCATCCTGGGGGGAGGTTCAGCCCCAGCATTTT
NA | TRBJ2-7 | NA | TRBV7-9 | CASSTTVYEQYF | TGTGCCAGCAGCACGACTGTCTACGAGCAGTACTTC
TRBD1 | TRBJ1-1 | NA | TRBV6-5 | CASRGQSMNTEAFF | TGTGCCAGCAGGGGACAGTCCATGAACACTGAAGCTTTCTTT
TRBD1 | TRBJ1-6 | NA | TRBV30 | CAWRGTAAFSYNSPLHF | TGTGCCTGGAGGGGGACAGCTGCTTTCTCCTATAATTCACCCCTCCACTTT
NA | TRBJ2-3 | NA | TRBV6-5 | CASIRDFTDTQYF | TGTGCCAGCATCCGGGACTTCACAGATACGCAGTATTTT
NA | TRBJ1-2 | NA | TRBV5-8 | CASRTGGGNYGYTF | TGTGCCAGCAGGACTGGCGGGGGAAACTATGGCTACACCTTC
NA | TRBJ2-1 | NA | TRBV29-1 | CSVEGAGESVNEQFF | TGCAGCGTTGAGGGGGCGGGGGAGTCGGTCAATGAGCAGTTCTTC
TRBD1 | TRBJ1-5 | NA | TRBV10-3 | CAISESRGQGVQPQHF | TGTGCCATCAGTGAGTCGAGGGGGCAGGGGGTTCAGCCCCAGCATTTT
TRBD1 | TRBJ2-7 | NA | TRBV5-1 | CASTERTGSYEQYF | TGCGCCAGCACCGAGCGGACAGGGTCGTACGAGCAGTACTTC
TRBD1 | TRBJ1-4 | once | TRBV6-2/TRBV6-3 | CASSSAGTAEEKLFF | TGTGCCAGCAGTTCCGCCGGGACAGCTGAAGAAAAACTGTTTTTT
TRBD1 | TRBJ2-3 | NA | TRBV30 | CATRQGQDTQYF | TGTGCCACTCGACAGGGGCAAGATACGCAGTATTTT
NA | TRBJ2-3 | once | TRBV9 | CASSVETGRTDTQYF | TGTGCCAGCAGCGTAGAAACAGGGAGAACAGATACGCAGTATTTT
NA | TRBJ1-4 | NA | TRBV30 | CAWSVTGRGGEKLFF | TGTGCCTGGAGTGTAACGGGCAGGGGTGGGGAAAAACTGTTTTTT
NA | TRBJ1-6 | NA | TRBV11-2 | CAVRRDPANNSPLHF | TGTGCCGTTCGGAGGGACCCCGCAAATAATTCACCCCTCCACTTT
TRBD1 | TRBJ1-3 | NA | TRBV7-2 | CASSGDRGRSGNTIYF | TGTGCCAGCAGCGGCGACAGGGGCCGCTCTGGAAACACCATATATTTT
TRBD2 | TRBJ2-1 | NA | TRBV30 | CAWRGLGGGKNEQFF | TGTGCCTGGAGGGGTCTGGGGGGGGGTAAAAATGAGCAGTTCTTC
TRBD1 | TRBJ2-7 | NA | TRBV6-5 | CATTGTGTGEQYF | TGTGCCACCACCGGGACAGGAACCGGCGAGCAGTACTTC
TRBD1 | TRBJ1-1 | few | TRBV18 | CASSPPGTGITEAFF | TGTGCCAGCTCACCACCCGGGACAGGGATTACTGAAGCTTTCTTT
NA | TRBJ2-5 | NA | TRBV30 | CAWSPGHWETQYF | TGTGCCTGGAGCCCGGGACATTGGGAGACCCAGTACTTC
TRBD2 | TRBJ2-5 | NA | TRBV27 | CASRPGLAGGETQYF | TGTGCCAGCAGACCGGGACTAGCGGGTGGAGAGACCCAGTACTTC
NA | TRBJ1-1 | NA | TRBV19 | CASSTSRDSGTEAFF | TGTGCCAGTAGTACCAGCAGGGACTCAGGGACTGAAGCTTTCTTT
NA | TRBJ2-3 | NA | TRBV7-9 | CASSLASADTQYF | TGTGCCAGCAGCTTAGCTAGCGCAGATACGCAGTATTTT
TRBD1 | TRBJ1-2 | NA | TRBV27 | CASRRNTGGYGYTF | TGTGCCAGCAGACGGAACACAGGGGGCTATGGCTACACCTTC
TRBD1 | TRBJ1-2 | NA | TRBV7-8 | CASSSPDRVWDYTF | TGTGCCAGCAGCTCTCCAGACAGGGTATGGGACTACACCTTC
TRBD1 | TRBJ2-3 | NA | TRBV27 | CASSTSGTGLPDTQYF | TGTGCCAGCAGTACATCCGGGACAGGGCTCCCAGATACGCAGTATTTT
TRBD1 | TRBJ1-2 | NA | TRBV27 | CASSGQGGYGYTF | TGTGCCAGCAGTGGACAGGGGGGCTATGGCTACACCTTC
TRBD2 | TRBJ2-3 | NA | TRBV30 | CAWSVVGGNTQYF | TGTGCCTGGAGTGTAGTCGGGGGGAATACGCAGTATTTT
NA | TRBJ1-4 | NA | TRBV5-1 | CASSLGQFNEKLFF | TGCGCCAGCAGCTTGGGCCAGTTTAATGAAAAACTGTTTTTT
TRBD1 | TRBJ2-5 | NA | TRBV19 | CASSIQGAETQYF | TGTGCCAGTAGTATCCAGGGGGCAGAGACCCAGTACTTC
TRBD1 | TRBJ2-5 | NA | TRBV7-8 | CASSWDRGRTQYF | TGTGCCAGCAGCTGGGACAGGGGGCGAACCCAGTACTTC
TRBD1 | TRBJ1-5 | once | TRBV3-1/TRBV3-2 | CASSLGGDGQPQHF | TGTGCCAGCAGCCTAGGGGGCGACGGTCAGCCCCAGCATTTT